These 8 T cell receptor beta chains came from one sample sequenced in a study of T cells after yellow fever vaccination. TCRdb redid the calling of the 5' RACE reads with MiXCR, one entry per CDR3 protein. The sample includes about 230,000 distinct CDR3 sequences, approximately 6.8% of them seen just once. Material: CD4+ T cells sorted from PBMCs, obtained on the day of the yellow fever booster vaccination. The receptors come from a man aged 25-45 years who received the YFV17D yellow fever vaccine.

This clonotype was recorded many times. This chain links TRBV19 with TRBJ2-5; possible D gene TRBD2, 6 bases. The CDR3 has 14 residues. Germline V gene lookup returns CDR1 LNHDA and CDR2 SQIVND (reference sequence). Trimming removed 5 bases from V and 6 bases from J, with 16 bases in between. In DNA, the CDR3 is TGTGCCAGTAGTGGGGCGGAGGGTAGGAAGACCCAGTACTTC. This translates into CASSGAEGRKTQYF.

This clonotype has at least ten counts. V and J are TRBV20-1 and TRBJ2-3, with 9 nucleotides matching TRBD2. V lost 3 bases, J lost 6 bases, and 7 bases stayed unmatched. Germline V lookup: CDR1 DFQATT, CDR2 SNEGSKA (reference sequence). The CDR3 covers 14 residues. This CDR3 is CSARGGSGSDTQYF. The CDR3 DNA is TGCAGTGCTAGGGGGGGTAGCGGGAGTGATACGCAGTATTTT.

This clonotype was picked up many times. The rearrangement joins TRBV5-1 to TRBJ1-3; tentatively, D is TRBD1 (5 bases). The CDR3 sequence is 14 residues long. The V gene lost 0 bases and the J gene lost 8 bases, with 12 bases spanning the gap. Germline V lookup: CDR1 SGHRS, CDR2 YFSETQ. The CDR3: CASSLGDRADTIYF. DNA of the CDR3: TGCGCCAGCAGCTTGGGGGACCGGGCGGACACCATATATTTT.

The V call is TRBV11-2, the J call TRBJ2-3; 13 positions agree with TRBD2. From germline, CDR1 is SGHAT and CDR2 FQNNGV. The CDR3 is 18 amino acids. J lost 6 bases, V lost 1 base, and 10 bases had no gene match. CDR3 nucleotide sequence: TGTGCCAGCAGCTTAGTCCCCCCACTAGCGGGAGGGTCCGATACGCAGTATTTT. Translated, it gives CASSLVPPLAGGSDTQYF.

The gene calls are TRBV27 and TRBJ2-1, with 12 bases that match TRBD2. V shed 2 bases and J 3 bases; nucleotides not matched to a gene: 5. From germline, CDR1 is MNHEY and CDR2 SMNVEV (reference sequence). This CDR3 has 17 residues. CDR3 nucleotides: TGTGCCAGCAGTTTACGGTGGACTAGCGGGAACTACAATGAGCAGTTCTTC. Protein sequence: CASSLRWTSGNYNEQFF.

This clonotype has a handful of counts. This chain links TRBV4-2 with TRBJ1-1; D may be TRBD1 (5 bases). This CDR3 comprises 15 residues. The ends were cut back, 3 bases at V and 7 bases at J, with 18 bases in the middle. The germline V gene encodes CDR1 LGHNA and CDR2 YNFKEQ. This chain's CDR3 is CASSHDDRLPREAFF. The CDR3 coding sequence is TGTGCCAGCAGCCATGATGACAGACTGCCCCGTGAAGCTTTCTTT.

A few counts support this clonotype. This CDR3 reads CASSALPGGLGADTQYF. CDR3 DNA sequence: TGCGCCAGCAGCGCCCTTCCGGGAGGGCTTGGGGCAGATACGCAGTATTTT. The chain recombines TRBV4-3 with TRBJ2-3; 8 bases map to TRBD2. CDR1 is LGHNA and CDR2 is YSLEER in the germline V gene. The V segment lost 5 bases and the J segment 4 bases; nucleotides outside the gene matches: 14. The CDR3 loop spans 17 amino acids.

Ten or more counts support this clonotype. The chain recombines TRBV7-2 with TRBJ2-7; no clear D. Germline assignment: CDR1 SGHTA and CDR2 FQGNSA. V shed 3 bases and J shed 3 bases, with 0 bases lying between them. This CDR3 region has 10 residues. Here the CDR3 reads CASSFYEQYF. The CDR3 DNA reads TGTGCCAGCAGCTTCTACGAGCAGTACTTC.